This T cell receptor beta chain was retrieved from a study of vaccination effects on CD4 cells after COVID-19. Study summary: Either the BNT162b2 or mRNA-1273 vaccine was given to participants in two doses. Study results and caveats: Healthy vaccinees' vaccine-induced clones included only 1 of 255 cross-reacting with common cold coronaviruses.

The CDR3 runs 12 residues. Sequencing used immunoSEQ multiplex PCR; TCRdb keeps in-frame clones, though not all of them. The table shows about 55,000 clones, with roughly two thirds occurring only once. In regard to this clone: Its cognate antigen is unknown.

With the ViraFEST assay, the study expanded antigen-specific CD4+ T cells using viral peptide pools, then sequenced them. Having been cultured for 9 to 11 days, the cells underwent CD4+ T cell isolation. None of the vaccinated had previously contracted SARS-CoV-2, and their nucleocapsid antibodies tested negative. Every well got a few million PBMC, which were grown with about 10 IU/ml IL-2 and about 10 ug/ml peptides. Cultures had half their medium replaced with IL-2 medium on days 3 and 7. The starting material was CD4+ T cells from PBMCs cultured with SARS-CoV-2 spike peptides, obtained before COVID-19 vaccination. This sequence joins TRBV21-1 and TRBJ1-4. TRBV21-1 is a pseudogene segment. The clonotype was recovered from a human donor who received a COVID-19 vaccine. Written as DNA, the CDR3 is TGTGCCAGCGTACGGGGGCCGTCCGAACTGTTTTTT. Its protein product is CASVRGPSELFF.